A selection of T cell receptor beta chains follows, all from one sample in a study of shared clonotypes between healthy human individuals. Sequencing used immunoSEQ multiplex PCR; TCRdb keeps in-frame clones, though not all of them. The sample consists of about 960,000 clones, more than 75% of them appearing once. Input material: memory CD4+ T cells sorted from blood. These receptors were obtained from a man aged 18 to 35 in good health. CDR3s include the opening cysteine and the closing phenylalanine or tryptophan.

j_gene: TRBJ2-7
len: 13
v_gene: TRBV18
CDR3aa: CASSTTSDSEQYF

j_gene: TRBJ2-7
len: 16
v_gene: TRBV5-1
CDR3aa: CASSPGSGGAPFEQYF

j_gene: TRBJ1-6
len: 14
v_gene: TRBV7-2
CDR3aa: CASSLGRRDSPLHF

j_gene: TRBJ2-5
len: 13
v_gene: TRBV7-6
CDR3aa: CASSLMERETQYF

j_gene: TRBJ2-3
len: 15
v_gene: TRBV5-4
CDR3aa: CASSLGAGSTDTQYF

j_gene: TRBJ2-4
len: 15
v_gene: TRBV2
CDR3aa: CASSVSQTGGNIQYF

j_gene: TRBJ1-1
len: 14
v_gene: TRBV6-1
CDR3aa: CASSPRPLHTEAFF

j_gene: TRBJ1-4
len: 14
v_gene: TRBV9
CDR3aa: CASSVGGIGEKLFF

j_gene: TRBJ2-5
len: 13
v_gene: TRBV5-1
CDR3aa: CASFNSPQETQYF

j_gene: TRBJ1-4
len: 12
v_gene: TRBV6-6
CDR3aa: CASSSGQGKLFF

j_gene: TRBJ1-1
len: 15
v_gene: TRBV18
CDR3aa: CASSPMGQSNTEAFF

j_gene: TRBJ1-6
len: 16
v_gene: TRBV6-5
CDR3aa: CASSYSSRVTLAPLHF

j_gene: TRBJ1-2
len: 15
v_gene: TRBV25-1
CDR3aa: CASSGGTVRNYGYTF

j_gene: TRBJ1-1
len: 12
v_gene: TRBV30
CDR3aa: CAWGPGSGGAFF

j_gene: TRBJ2-3
len: 13
v_gene: TRBV7-8
CDR3aa: CASSQGRTDTQYF

j_gene: TRBJ1-4
len: 14
v_gene: TRBV7-8
CDR3aa: CASRLGPTNEKLFF

j_gene: TRBJ1-2
len: 15
v_gene: TRBV4-1
CDR3aa: CASSQGLRTDYGYTF

j_gene: TRBJ2-5
len: 15
v_gene: TRBV7-3
CDR3aa: CASSRLGTVQETQYF

j_gene: TRBJ1-2
len: 15
v_gene: TRBV15
CDR3aa: CATSRKSAGAYGYTF